This TCR beta chain was documented in a study of cytomegalovirus exposure and HLA in healthy donors. Study-wide results and limits: Confirmation was obtained in vitro that a few CMV-associated chains are specific for CMV antigens. A further, later analysis showed that HLA-associated TCR beta chains (compared with equally common others) were more clonally expanded.

Primers included in the PCR were 60 Vbeta and 13 Jbeta primers. The authors' processing: Unique TCR beta chains totaled roughly 79 million in a later count, with around 12 million of them shared. Using immunoSEQ multiplex PCR, the repertoire was profiled, and TCRdb retains in-frame clones only, with some absent. For V, J and clone size, that table is used; D and trimming come from the DNA. In the table there are around 180,000 clones, roughly 80% of which are singletons. The CDR3 sequence is 13 residues long. V was cut by 4 bases and J by 7 bases, with 11 bases left in between. Germline CDR1 and CDR2: SGHDT and YYEEEE. With respect to this clone: Its cognate antigen is unknown.

V and J are TRBV5-6 and TRBJ1-4, with TRBD1 as a possible D gene (6 bases). The sample taken for sequencing was PBMCs. The receptor was derived from a boy under 18 in good health and CMV-seronegative. The CDR3 coding sequence is TGTGCCAGCAGCAGCGGACAGCGTGAAAAACTGTTTTTT. Translating gives CASSSGQREKLFF.